The T cell receptor beta chain under discussion was sequenced for a study of naive and memory T cell subsets. Study observations and caveats: RNA-based TCR counts may shift with T cell activation and differentiation. Especially in CD8 cells, naive repertoires contained a few larger clonotypes, possibly CD45RA-re-expressing memory cells.

V was shortened by 3 bases and J by 4 bases, with 18 bases between the two germline ends. This CDR3 spans 16 amino acids. Germline-derived CDR1 and CDR2 are ENHRY and SYGVKD. Four subsets defined by CD45RA and CD27 were sorted after CD3, CD4, CD8 and live/dead staining. Two oligonucleotides, mixed equimolar, formed the beta constant-region primer covering TRBC1 and TRBC2. The ligated cDNA underwent four PCR rounds using SP2 and nested alpha and beta constant-region primers. TCRdb used MiXCR to reprocess the UMI-ligation and nested PCR reads, holding one entry per CDR3 protein. The sample lists 85,000 to 130,000 distinct CDR3 sequences, 14% occurring once. This clonotype was recorded many times. Its antigen is unidentified.

Material for sequencing was naive CD8+ T cells from blood. This chain uses TRBV10-3 with TRBJ1-2; D may be TRBD1 (5 bases). The receptor was isolated from a human donor in good health. CDR3: CAISDPHLGHLYGYTF. Written as DNA, the CDR3 is TGTGCCATCAGTGACCCCCACCTTGGACACCTCTATGGCTACACCTTC.